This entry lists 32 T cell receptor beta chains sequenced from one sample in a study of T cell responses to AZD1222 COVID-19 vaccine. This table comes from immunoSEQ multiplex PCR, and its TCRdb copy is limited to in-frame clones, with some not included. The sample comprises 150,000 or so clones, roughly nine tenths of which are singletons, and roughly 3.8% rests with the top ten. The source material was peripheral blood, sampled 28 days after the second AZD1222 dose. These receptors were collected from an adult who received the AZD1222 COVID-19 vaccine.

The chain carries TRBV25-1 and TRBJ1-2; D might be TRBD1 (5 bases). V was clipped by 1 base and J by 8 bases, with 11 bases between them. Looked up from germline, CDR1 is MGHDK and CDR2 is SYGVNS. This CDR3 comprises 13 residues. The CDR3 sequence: CASSESTWGGYTF. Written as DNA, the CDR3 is TGTGCCAGCAGTGAATCAACGTGGGGCGGCTACACCTTC.

The CDR3 is CASRKGQGAWWTEAFF. CDR3 coding DNA: TGTGCCAGCAGGAAAGGACAGGGGGCGTGGTGGACTGAAGCTTTCTTT. The chain employs TRBV3-1 (or the pseudogene TRBV3-2) and TRBJ1-1, with TRBD1 identical over 11 bases. V gave up 6 bases and J gave up 5 bases; unmatched junction bases: 11. Germline values: CDR1 LGHDT, CDR2 YNNKEL (reference sequence). The CDR3 spans 16 residues.

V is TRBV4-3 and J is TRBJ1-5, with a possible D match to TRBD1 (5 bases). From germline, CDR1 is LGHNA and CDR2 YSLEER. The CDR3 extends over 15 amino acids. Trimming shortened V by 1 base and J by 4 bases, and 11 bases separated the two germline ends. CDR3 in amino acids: CASSQGQGTNQPQHF. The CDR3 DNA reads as TGCGCCAGCAGCCAAGGCCAGGGAACAAATCAGCCCCAGCATTTT.

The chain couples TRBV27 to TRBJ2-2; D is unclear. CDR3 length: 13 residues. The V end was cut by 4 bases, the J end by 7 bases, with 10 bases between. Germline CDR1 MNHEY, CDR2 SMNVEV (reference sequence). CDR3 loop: CASSSPFFGELFF. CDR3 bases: TGTGCCAGCAGTTCCCCCTTTTTCGGGGAGCTGTTTTTT.

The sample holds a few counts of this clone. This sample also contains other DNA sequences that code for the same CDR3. CDR3 residues: CASREQGPGGGYTF. For the CDR3, the DNA is TGTGCCAGCAGGGAACAGGGGCCCGGGGGTGGCTACACCTTC. The genes are TRBV2 and TRBJ1-2; 7 positions match TRBD1. Germline V lookup: CDR1 SNHLY, CDR2 FYNNEI. The CDR3 is 14 amino acids. Unmatched junction bases numbered 11, after V lost 6 bases and J lost 7 bases.

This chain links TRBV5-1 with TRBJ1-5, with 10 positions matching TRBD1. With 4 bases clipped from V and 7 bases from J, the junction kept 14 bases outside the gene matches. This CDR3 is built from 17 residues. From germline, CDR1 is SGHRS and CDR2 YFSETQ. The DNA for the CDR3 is TGCGCCAGCAGCGTCCCGGGACAGGGGCCGGCTTACCAGCCCCAGCATTTT. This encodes CASSVPGQGPAYQPQHF. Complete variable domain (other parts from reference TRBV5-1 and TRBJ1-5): KAGVTQTPRYLIKTRGQQVTLSCSPISGHRSVSWYQQTPGQGLQFLFEYFSETQRNKGNFPGRFSGRQFSNSRSEMNVSTLELGDSALYLCASSVPGQGPAYQPQHFGDGTRLSIL.

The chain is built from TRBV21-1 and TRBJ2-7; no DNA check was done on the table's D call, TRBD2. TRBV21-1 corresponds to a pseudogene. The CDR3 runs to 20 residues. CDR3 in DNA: TGTGCCAGCAGCCGCGAGGTAGGGGGACTAGCGGGAGGTGGACCCTACGAGCAGTACTTC. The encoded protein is CASSREVGGLAGGGPYEQYF.

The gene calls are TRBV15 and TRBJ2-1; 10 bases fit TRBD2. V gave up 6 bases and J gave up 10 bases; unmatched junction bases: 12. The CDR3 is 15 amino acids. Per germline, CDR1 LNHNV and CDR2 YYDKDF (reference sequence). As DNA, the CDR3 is TGTGCCACCAGGGGTCAGCGGGAGGGCCTAAAGGAGCAGTTCTTC. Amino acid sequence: CATRGQREGLKEQFF.

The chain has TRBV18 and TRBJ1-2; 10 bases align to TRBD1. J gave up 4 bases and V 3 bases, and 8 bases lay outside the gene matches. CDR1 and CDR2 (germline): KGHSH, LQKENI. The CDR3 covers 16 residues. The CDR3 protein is CASSPATGGRGYGYTF. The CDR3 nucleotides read TGTGCCAGCTCACCTGCGACAGGGGGCAGGGGCTATGGCTACACCTTC.

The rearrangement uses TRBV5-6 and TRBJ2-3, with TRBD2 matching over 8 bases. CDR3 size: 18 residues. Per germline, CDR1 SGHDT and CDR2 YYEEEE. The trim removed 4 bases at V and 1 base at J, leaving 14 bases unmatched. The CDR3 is CASSPGLVRSRGTDTQYF. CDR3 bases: TGTGCCAGCAGCCCGGGACTAGTGAGAAGTCGCGGCACAGATACGCAGTATTTT.

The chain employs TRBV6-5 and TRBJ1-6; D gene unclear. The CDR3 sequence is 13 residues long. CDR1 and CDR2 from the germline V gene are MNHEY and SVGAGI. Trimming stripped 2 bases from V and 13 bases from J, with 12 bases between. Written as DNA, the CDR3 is TGTGCCAGCAGTTACGGTCCTTGGAGGCCCCTCCACTTT. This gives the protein CASSYGPWRPLHF.

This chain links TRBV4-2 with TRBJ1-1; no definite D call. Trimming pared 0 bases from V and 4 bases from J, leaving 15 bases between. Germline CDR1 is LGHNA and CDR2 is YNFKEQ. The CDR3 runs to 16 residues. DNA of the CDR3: TGTGCCAGCAGCCAAGACCAGGACTTGGGGAGCACTGAAGCTTTCTTT. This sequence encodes CASSQDQDLGSTEAFF.

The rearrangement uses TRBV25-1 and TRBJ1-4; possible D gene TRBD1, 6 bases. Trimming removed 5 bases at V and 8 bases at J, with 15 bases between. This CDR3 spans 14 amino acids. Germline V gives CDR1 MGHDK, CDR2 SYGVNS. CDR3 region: CASSFGGIYEKLFF. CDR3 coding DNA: TGTGCCAGCAGTTTTGGGGGCATTTACGAAAAACTGTTTTTT.

CDR3 sequence: CASSEGPRQGRYGYTF. The CDR3 DNA follows: TGTGCCAGCAGTGAAGGCCCCCGACAGGGGAGGTATGGCTACACCTTC. J is TRBJ1-2 and V is TRBV25-1; 8 nucleotides match TRBD1. The CDR3 has 16 residues. CDR1 and CDR2 from the germline V gene are MGHDK and SYGVNS. The trim removed 2 bases at V and 5 bases at J, leaving 10 bases unmatched.

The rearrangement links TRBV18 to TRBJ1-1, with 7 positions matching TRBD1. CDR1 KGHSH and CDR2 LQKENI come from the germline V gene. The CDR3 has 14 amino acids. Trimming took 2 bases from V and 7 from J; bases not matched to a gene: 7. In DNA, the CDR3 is TGTGCCAGCTCACCATATCAGGGGGAAGTTGAAGCTTTCTTT. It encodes CASSPYQGEVEAFF.

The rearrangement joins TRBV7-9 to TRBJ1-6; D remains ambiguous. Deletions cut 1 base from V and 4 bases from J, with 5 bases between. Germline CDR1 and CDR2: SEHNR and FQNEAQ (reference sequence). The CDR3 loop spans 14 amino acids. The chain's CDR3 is CASSLGRYNSPLHF. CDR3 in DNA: TGTGCCAGCAGCTTAGGACGGTATAATTCACCCCTCCACTTT.

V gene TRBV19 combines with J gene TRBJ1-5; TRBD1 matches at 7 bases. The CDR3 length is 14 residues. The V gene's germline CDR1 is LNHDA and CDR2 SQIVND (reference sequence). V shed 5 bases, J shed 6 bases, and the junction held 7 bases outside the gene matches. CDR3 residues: CASSVGGLVQPQHF. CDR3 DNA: TGTGCCAGTAGTGTAGGGGGCCTTGTTCAGCCCCAGCATTTT.

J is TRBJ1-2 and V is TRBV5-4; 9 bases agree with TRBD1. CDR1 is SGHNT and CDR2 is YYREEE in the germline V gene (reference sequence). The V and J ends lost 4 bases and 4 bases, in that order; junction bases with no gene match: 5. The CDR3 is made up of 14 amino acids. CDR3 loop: CASSPTGGGYGYTF. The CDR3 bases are TGTGCCAGCAGCCCTACAGGGGGCGGCTATGGCTACACCTTC.

The CDR3 is CASSVENEQFF. In nucleotides, the CDR3 is TGTGCCAGCAGCGTAGAGAATGAGCAGTTCTTC. This chain uses TRBV9 with TRBJ2-1; D not resolved. Germline lookup yields CDR1 SGDLS and CDR2 YYNGEE. Trimming cost V 0 bases and J 7 bases, with 2 bases left between them. The CDR3 extends over 11 amino acids.

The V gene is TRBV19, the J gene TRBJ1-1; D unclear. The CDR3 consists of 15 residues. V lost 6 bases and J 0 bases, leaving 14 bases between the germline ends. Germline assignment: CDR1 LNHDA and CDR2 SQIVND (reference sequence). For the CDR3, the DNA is TGTGCCAGTAGATCCTTCATCCGGGTGAACACTGAAGCTTTCTTT. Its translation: CASRSFIRVNTEAFF.

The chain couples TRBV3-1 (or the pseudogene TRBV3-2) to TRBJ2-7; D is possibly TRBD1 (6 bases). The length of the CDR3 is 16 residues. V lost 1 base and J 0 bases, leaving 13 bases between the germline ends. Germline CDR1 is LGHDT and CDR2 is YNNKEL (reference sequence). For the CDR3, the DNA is TGTGCCAGCAGCCAAGTTGGTGACAGGAGCTCCTACGAGCAGTACTTC. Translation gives CASSQVGDRSSYEQYF.

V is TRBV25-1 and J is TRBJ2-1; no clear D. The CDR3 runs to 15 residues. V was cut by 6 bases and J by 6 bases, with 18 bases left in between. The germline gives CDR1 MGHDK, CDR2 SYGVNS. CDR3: CASSDTKAPLNEQFF. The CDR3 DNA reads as TGTGCCAGCAGCGACACTAAGGCCCCGCTCAATGAGCAGTTCTTC.

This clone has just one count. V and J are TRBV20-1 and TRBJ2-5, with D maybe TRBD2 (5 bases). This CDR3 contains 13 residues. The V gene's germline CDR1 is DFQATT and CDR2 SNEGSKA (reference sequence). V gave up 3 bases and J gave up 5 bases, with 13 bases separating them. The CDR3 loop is CSASIGTRETQYF. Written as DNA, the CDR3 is TGCAGTGCTAGTATCGGAACTAGGGAGACCCAGTACTTC.

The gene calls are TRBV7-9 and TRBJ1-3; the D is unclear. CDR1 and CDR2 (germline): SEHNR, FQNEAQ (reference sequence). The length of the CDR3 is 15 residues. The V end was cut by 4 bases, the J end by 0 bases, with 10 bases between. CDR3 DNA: TGTGCCAGCAGCTCTGGGTCTCTCTCTGGAAACACCATATATTTT. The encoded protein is CASSSGSLSGNTIYF.

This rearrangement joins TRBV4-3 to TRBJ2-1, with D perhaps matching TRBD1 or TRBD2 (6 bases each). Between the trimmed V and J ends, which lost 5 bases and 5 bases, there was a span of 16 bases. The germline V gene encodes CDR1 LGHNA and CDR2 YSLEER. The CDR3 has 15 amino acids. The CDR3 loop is CASSAGRGTNNEQFF. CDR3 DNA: TGCGCCAGCAGCGCGGGCCGCGGGACAAACAATGAGCAGTTCTTC.

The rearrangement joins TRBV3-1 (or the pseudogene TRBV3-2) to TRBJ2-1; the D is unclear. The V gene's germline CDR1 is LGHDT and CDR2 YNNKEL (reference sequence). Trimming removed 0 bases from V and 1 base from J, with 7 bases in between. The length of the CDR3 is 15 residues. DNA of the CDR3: TGTGCCAGCAGCCAAGATCCGGGTTCCTACAATGAGCAGTTCTTC. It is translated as CASSQDPGSYNEQFF.

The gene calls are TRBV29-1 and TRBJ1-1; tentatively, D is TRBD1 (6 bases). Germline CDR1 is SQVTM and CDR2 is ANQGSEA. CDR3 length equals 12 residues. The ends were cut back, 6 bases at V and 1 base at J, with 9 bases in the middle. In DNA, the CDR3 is TGCAGCGTCGTACAGGGGAACACTGAAGCTTTCTTT. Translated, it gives CSVVQGNTEAFF.

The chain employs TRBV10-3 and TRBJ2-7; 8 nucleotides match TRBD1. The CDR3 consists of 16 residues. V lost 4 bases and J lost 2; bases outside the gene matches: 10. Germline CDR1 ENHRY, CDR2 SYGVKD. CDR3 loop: CAISGGGTGSPYEQYF. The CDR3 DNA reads TGTGCCATCAGTGGGGGTGGGACAGGTTCCCCCTACGAGCAGTACTTC.

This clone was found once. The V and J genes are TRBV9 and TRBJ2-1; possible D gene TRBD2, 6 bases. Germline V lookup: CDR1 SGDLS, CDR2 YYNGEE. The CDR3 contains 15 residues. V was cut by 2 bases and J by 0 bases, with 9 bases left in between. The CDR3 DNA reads TGTGCCAGCAGCGTGGGACTTAACTCCTACAATGAGCAGTTCTTC. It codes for CASSVGLNSYNEQFF.

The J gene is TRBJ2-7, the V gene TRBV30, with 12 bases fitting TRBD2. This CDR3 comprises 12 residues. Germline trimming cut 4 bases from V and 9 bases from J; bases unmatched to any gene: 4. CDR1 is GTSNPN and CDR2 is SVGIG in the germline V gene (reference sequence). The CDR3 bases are TGTGCCTGGACTAGCGGGGGGGCAGGGCAGTACTTC. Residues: CAWTSGGAGQYF.

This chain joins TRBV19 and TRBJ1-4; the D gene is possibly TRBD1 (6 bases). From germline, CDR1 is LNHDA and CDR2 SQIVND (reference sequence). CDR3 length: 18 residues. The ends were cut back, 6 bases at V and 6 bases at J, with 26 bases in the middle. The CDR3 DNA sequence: TGTGCCAGTAGCCTCCACATCGCTACAGGGAGAGGCGATGAAAAACTGTTTTTT. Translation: CASSLHIATGRGDEKLFF.

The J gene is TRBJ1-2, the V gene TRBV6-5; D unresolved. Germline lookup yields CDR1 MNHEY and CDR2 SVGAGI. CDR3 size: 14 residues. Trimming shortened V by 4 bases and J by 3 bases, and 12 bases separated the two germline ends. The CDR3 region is CASSSLGDDYGYTF. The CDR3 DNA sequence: TGTGCCAGCAGTTCCCTCGGGGATGACTATGGCTACACCTTC.